A single sample is the source of the 15 T cell receptor beta chains below, sequenced in a study of blood T cell repertoires in COVID-19 (dated by TCRdb to 2018 to 2020). The protocol used for the library was the immunoSEQ multiplex PCR assay. TCRdb stores this immuneACCESS table with in-frame sequences only. Part of the clones is absent; in the studies checked, under half of the shortfall reflects unresolved V genes, and no reason is known for the rest. Within this sample are 15,000 to 20,000 clones, with 89% of them counted one time only. The ten largest clones take up 10% to 15% of the sample. Sequencing was performed on peripheral blood. Receptor source: a man aged 55 to 69 with active COVID-19.

The chain combines TRBV6-4 with TRBJ2-3; 9 nucleotides align to TRBD1. With V trimmed by 5 bases and J by 2 bases, 5 bases remained unmatched. CDR1 is MRHNA and CDR2 is SNTAGT in the germline V gene. This CDR3 contains 15 residues. The CDR3 bases are TGTGCCAGCAGTATAAGGGACAGGGCCACAGATACGCAGTATTTT. It codes for CASSIRDRATDTQYF.

The chain employs TRBV5-4 and TRBJ1-1; tentative D call: TRBD1 (6 bases). The germline V gene encodes CDR1 SGHNT and CDR2 YYREEE (reference sequence). This CDR3 spans 16 amino acids. V was pared by 4 bases and J by 4 bases, with 20 bases between. The CDR3 nucleotides read TGTGCCAGCAGCCCCGAGGGGGATGGGAGGGGCACTGAAGCTTTCTTT. Amino acids: CASSPEGDGRGTEAFF.

The chain combines TRBV28 with TRBJ2-1, with 14 positions matching TRBD2. The CDR3 spans 19 residues. After removal of 2 bases from V and 0 bases from J, the junction contained 6 bases not matched to a gene. Germline lookup yields CDR1 MDHEN and CDR2 SYDVKM. The CDR3 DNA is TGTGCCAGCAGTTTAGCCGGGACTAGCGGGGGCAGCTCCTACAATGAGCAGTTCTTC. As protein: CASSLAGTSGGSSYNEQFF.

The V call is TRBV7-8, the J call TRBJ1-3; D is perhaps TRBD1 (5 bases). CDR3 size: 15 residues. Looked up from germline, CDR1 is SGHVS and CDR2 is FQNEAQ. Trimming removed 2 bases at V and 5 bases at J, with 13 bases between. This CDR3 is CASSLRTTKRNTIYF. CDR3 sequence (DNA): TGTGCCAGCAGCTTAAGGACAACAAAGCGAAACACCATATATTTT. Filled out from reference TRBV7-8 and TRBJ1-3, the complete variable domain reads GAGVSQSPRYKVAKRGQDVALRCDPISGHVSLFWYQQALGQGPEFLTYFQNEAQLDKSGLPSDRFFAERPEGSVSTLKIQRTQQEDSAVYLCASSLRTTKRNTIYFGEGSWLTVV.

The genes are TRBV5-1 and TRBJ2-3; 13 nucleotides align to TRBD2. The germline gives CDR1 SGHRS, CDR2 YFSETQ. V lost 4 bases to trimming and J lost 2 bases; unmatched junction nucleotides: 4. This CDR3 is 16 amino acids long. The CDR3 bases are TGCGCCAGCAGCCCGGGACTAGCGGGATACACAGATACGCAGTATTTT. It yields the protein CASSPGLAGYTDTQYF.

This clone was seen only a few times. The chain carries TRBV27 and TRBJ1-1, with D possibly being TRBD1 (5 bases). Trimming took 6 bases from V and 2 from J, leaving 16 bases between them. The germline CDR1 and CDR2 sequences are MNHEY and SMNVEV (reference sequence). The CDR3 is 15 residues long. The CDR3 nucleotides read TGTGCCAGCAGCTGGGGCAGCCTCGGTAACACTGAAGCTTTCTTT. Amino acids: CASSWGSLGNTEAFF.

This chain joins TRBV4-2 and TRBJ2-5, with D perhaps TRBD2 (5 bases). The germline V and J ends were trimmed by 0 bases and 5 bases, with 16 bases remaining between them. The germline CDR1 and CDR2 sequences are LGHNA and YNFKEQ. The CDR3 is made up of 16 amino acids. DNA for the CDR3: TGTGCCAGCAGCCAAGATTCAAGCGAGGGAGTGGAGACCCAGTACTTC. Translating gives CASSQDSSEGVETQYF.

The V call is TRBV7-9, the J call TRBJ2-1, with TRBD2 matching 11 bases. V was clipped by 6 bases and J by 2 bases; unmatched bases: 6. The CDR3 has 16 residues. Germline loops: CDR1 SEHNR, CDR2 FQNEAQ (reference sequence). The CDR3 here is CASRSTSGSTYNEQFF. The CDR3 DNA follows: TGTGCCAGCAGGTCTACTAGCGGGAGTACCTACAATGAGCAGTTCTTC.

This chain uses TRBV18 with TRBJ2-1; 16 nucleotides agree with TRBD2. Germline-derived CDR1 and CDR2 are KGHSH and LQKENI. The CDR3 runs to 18 residues. Losses at the gene ends were 2 bases for V and 5 bases for J; bases not matched to a gene: 6. The CDR3 DNA follows: TGTGCCAGCTCACCAACGGGACTAGCGGGAGGGAACGACAATGAGCAGTTCTTC. It yields the protein CASSPTGLAGGNDNEQFF.

This clone occurred once. The CDR3 bases are TGTGCCAGCAGCTTAGCGACAGCCTCTGGAAACACCATATATTTT. Translated, it gives CASSLATASGNTIYF. The rearrangement uses TRBV7-8 and TRBJ1-3; possibly TRBD1 for D (5 bases). The germline V and J ends were trimmed by 0 bases and 0 bases, with 6 bases remaining between them. The CDR3 covers 15 residues. Germline V gene lookup returns CDR1 SGHVS and CDR2 FQNEAQ.

The chain couples TRBV6-5 to TRBJ1-1; D gene unclear. The CDR3 loop spans 13 amino acids. Trimming took off 4 bases at V and 0 bases at J, with 6 bases between the two ends. Germline V lookup: CDR1 MNHEY, CDR2 SVGAGI. DNA for the CDR3: TGTGCCAGCAGTTCGGGTATGAACACTGAAGCTTTCTTT. The encoded protein is CASSSGMNTEAFF.

This rearrangement joins TRBV5-4 to TRBJ1-2; D call uncertain. The germline V and J ends were trimmed by 0 bases and 6 bases, with 9 bases remaining between them. The CDR3 length is 13 residues. Germline values: CDR1 SGHNT, CDR2 YYREEE (reference sequence). The chain's CDR3 is CASSLAREHGYTF. In DNA form, the CDR3 reads TGTGCCAGCAGCTTGGCCCGGGAGCATGGCTACACCTTC.

V gene TRBV30 combines with J gene TRBJ1-3; weak D call: TRBD1 (6 bases). This CDR3 comprises 15 residues. The germline V gene encodes CDR1 GTSNPN and CDR2 SVGIG (reference sequence). Trimming stripped 0 bases from V and 3 bases from J, with 12 bases between. The CDR3, as DNA: TGTGCCTGGAGTGTATCAGGGGCGGGTGGAAACACCATATATTTT. It translates to CAWSVSGAGGNTIYF.

The chain is built from TRBV27 and TRBJ1-2; 7 bases fit TRBD1. The trim removed 5 bases at V and 4 bases at J, leaving 4 bases unmatched. This CDR3 comprises 13 residues. Germline values: CDR1 MNHEY, CDR2 SMNVEV (reference sequence). CDR3 nucleotides: TGTGCCAGCAGTCTTAGACAGGGCTATGGCTACACCTTC. Protein product: CASSLRQGYGYTF.

Here the CDR3 reads CSVDGIGQSYYGYTF. The CDR3 coding sequence is TGCAGCGTAGACGGGATCGGACAGTCATACTATGGCTACACCTTC. This chain links TRBV29-1 with TRBJ1-2; D perhaps matches TRBD1 (6 bases). The CDR3 totals 15 residues. Trimming left V 6 bases short and J 3 bases short, with 20 bases between. Germline V gene data show CDR1 as SQVTM and CDR2 as ANQGSEA. The whole variable domain, filled in from reference TRBV29-1 and TRBJ1-2, reads SAVISQKPSRDICQRGTSLTIQCQVDSQVTMMFWYRQQPGQSLTLIATANQGSEATYESGFVIDKFPISRPNLTFSTLTVSNMSPEDSSIYLCSVDGIGQSYYGYTFGSGTRLTVV.